This TCR beta chain was found in a study of T cell responses to AZD1222 COVID-19 vaccine. Assay used: immunoSEQ multiplex PCR; TCRdb lists only in-frame clones, some missing. The sample shows about 200,000 clones, roughly 92% of them seen only once. The CDR3 sequence is 15 residues long. With 2 bases clipped from V and 6 bases from J, the junction kept 8 bases outside the gene matches. Germline-derived CDR1 and CDR2 are ENHRY and SYGVKD. This clone was seen only a few times. The chain uses TRBV10-3 and TRBJ1-1, with 8 bases that match TRBD1. The sequence was collected from an adult who received the AZD1222 COVID-19 vaccine. Sample: peripheral blood, taken 28 days after the second AZD1222 dose. The DNA of the CDR3 is TGTGCCATCAGTGAGACTGACAGGGGAAACGCTGAAGCTTTCTTT. Translated: CAISETDRGNAEAFF.